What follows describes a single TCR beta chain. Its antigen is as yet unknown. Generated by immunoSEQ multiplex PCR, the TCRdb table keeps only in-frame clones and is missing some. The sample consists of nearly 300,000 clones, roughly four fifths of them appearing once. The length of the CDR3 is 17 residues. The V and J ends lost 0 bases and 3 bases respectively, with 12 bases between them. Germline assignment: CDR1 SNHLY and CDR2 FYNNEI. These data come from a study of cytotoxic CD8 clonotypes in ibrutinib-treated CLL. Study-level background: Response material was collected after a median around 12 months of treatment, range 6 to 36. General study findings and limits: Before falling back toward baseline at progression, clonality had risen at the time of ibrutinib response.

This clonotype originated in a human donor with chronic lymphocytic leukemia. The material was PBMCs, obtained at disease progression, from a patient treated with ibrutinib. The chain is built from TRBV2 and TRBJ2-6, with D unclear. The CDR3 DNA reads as TGTGCCAGCAGTGAAGCGCTTCGGTTAGGTGGGGCCAACGTCCTGACTTTC. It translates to CASSEALRLGGANVLTF. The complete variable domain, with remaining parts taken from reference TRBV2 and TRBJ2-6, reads EPEVTQTPSHQVTQMGQEVILRCVPISNHLYFYWYRQILGQKVEFLVSFYNNEISEKSEIFDDQFSVERPDGSNFTLKIRSTKLEDSAMYFCASSEALRLGGANVLTFGAGSRLTVL.